Sequencing of this T cell receptor (beta chain) was carried out in a study of T-cell reconstitution after alpha-beta-depleted transplantation in children. V lost 4 bases to trimming and J lost 5 bases; unmatched junction nucleotides: 12. The CDR3 totals 16 residues. Germline V gene lookup returns CDR1 SGDLS and CDR2 YYNGEE. A library of TCRbeta sequences, prepared with unique molecular identifiers, was generated. TCRdb analysed the PCR reads with MiXCR anew, one entry per CDR3 protein. The sample records 640,000 or so distinct CDR3 sequences, approximately 16% being singletons. This clonotype was counted ten times or more.

The clonotype comes from a human donor who donated a stem cell graft to a child with acute myeloid leukemia. V and J are TRBV9 and TRBJ2-1; 7 bases line up with TRBD2. Sequencing used PBMCs from the stem cell graft donor, obtained from the stem cell graft. CDR3 residues: CASSSRLAGLDNEQFF. DNA for the CDR3: TGTGCCAGCAGCTCAAGATTAGCGGGCTTAGACAATGAGCAGTTCTTC. The full variable domain, completed using reference TRBV9 and TRBJ2-1, is DSGVTQTPKHLITATGQRVTLRCSPRSGDLSVYWYQQSLDQGLQFLIQYYNGEERAKGNILERFSAQQFPDLHSELNLSSLELGDSALYFCASSSRLAGLDNEQFFGPGTRLTVL.